Following are 6 T cell receptor beta chains from one sample sequenced in a study of T-cell reconstitution after alpha-beta-depleted transplantation in children. TCRbeta library construction was performed incorporating unique molecular identifiers. From the PCR reads, TCRdb called clonotypes with MiXCR, one entry per CDR3 protein. The profile covers 240,000 or so distinct CDR3 sequences, with 12% appearing a single time and approximately 2.9% taken by the ten largest. Sequenced material: PBMCs from the stem cell graft donor, taken from the stem cell graft. The receptors derive from a human donor who donated a stem cell graft to a child with acute lymphoblastic leukemia.

This clonotype was seen repeatedly, ten times or more. The chain links TRBV12-3 or TRBV12-4 to TRBJ2-1; D remains unclear. This CDR3 has 12 amino acids. Trimming shortened V by 8 bases and J by 0 bases, and 5 bases separated the two germline ends. CDR3 DNA: TGTGCCAGCGGGTCCTCCTACAATGAGCAGTTCTTC. Translated: CASGSSYNEQFF.

The sample holds a few counts of this clonotype. The J gene is TRBJ1-6, the V gene TRBV18; D call uncertain. Germline-derived CDR1 and CDR2 are KGHSH and LQKENI. Deletions cut 2 bases from V and 14 bases from J, with 16 bases between. The CDR3 covers 14 residues. DNA of the CDR3: TGTGCCAGCTCACCAACCAGCGTATTCCAGGCCCTCCACTTT. It encodes CASSPTSVFQALHF.

In its sample, this clonotype was seen many times. J is TRBJ2-5 and V is TRBV20-1; D unresolved. This CDR3 contains 14 residues. Germline V gene data show CDR1 as DFQATT and CDR2 as SNEGSKA (reference sequence). V gave up 0 bases and J gave up 7 bases, with 15 bases separating them. In nucleotides, the CDR3 is TGCAGTGCTAGAGATCACTCAAGTGAAGGGACCCAGTACTTC. The encoded protein is CSARDHSSEGTQYF.

This clonotype was counted ten times or more. This sequence joins TRBV7-2 and TRBJ2-7; D perhaps matches TRBD2 (5 bases). From germline, CDR1 is SGHTA and CDR2 FQGNSA. The CDR3 length is 13 residues. V lost 4 bases to trimming and J lost 3 bases, with 10 bases between them. The CDR3 DNA reads as TGTGCCAGCAGCTCATTTGGGAGCTACGAGCAGTACTTC. Translated, it gives CASSSFGSYEQYF.

The table lists this clonotype with many counts. The J gene is TRBJ2-7, the V gene TRBV6-5; possibly TRBD1 for D (6 bases). In germline, CDR1 is MNHEY, CDR2 SVGAGI. This CDR3 region has 12 residues. Trimming took 5 bases from V and 4 from J, leaving 9 bases between them. The CDR3 DNA reads TGTGCCAGCAGTCCAACAGGGTACGAGCAGTACTTC. This codes for CASSPTGYEQYF.

This clonotype turned up a few times. The chain has TRBV7-2 and TRBJ2-3, with 9 bases identical to TRBD2. The CDR3 is 17 residues long. Germline V CDR1 and CDR2: SGHTA, FQGNSA. V was pared by 0 bases and J by 2 bases, with 6 bases of the junction left unmatched. The CDR3 DNA sequence: TGTGCCAGCAGCTTAGCGATTGGCGGGAGGGCCACAGATACGCAGTATTTT. Its translation is CASSLAIGGRATDTQYF.